The entry below describes one TCR beta chain. Its antigen remains unidentified. The data stem from a study of T cell responses to AZD1222 COVID-19 vaccine. The germline gives CDR1 LGHNT, CDR2 FRNRAP. The CDR3 extends over 18 amino acids. With 2 bases clipped from V and 5 bases from J, the junction kept 12 bases outside the gene matches. Study-level findings and limits: Sampling that yielded the repertoires occurred only after the peak T cell response. Elevations in Spike-specific TCR breadth and depth followed administration of two AZD1222 doses.

The method was immunoSEQ multiplex PCR; TCRdb's version includes in-frame clones alone and lacks a portion of them. This sample has more than 140,000 clones, with about 90% found just once. The starting material was peripheral blood, obtained on day 0 of AZD1222 vaccination. The clonotype originates from an adult in good health. The rearrangement joins TRBV12-5 to TRBJ2-5; 12 positions match TRBD1. The CDR3 DNA is TGTGCTAGTGGTTTGCACCCAGGCGGGACAGGGGGCGGTGAGACCCAGTACTTC. Its protein is CASGLHPGGTGGGETQYF. The full variable domain, completed using reference TRBV12-5 and TRBJ2-5, is DARVTQTPRHKVTEMGQEVTMRCQPILGHNTVFWYRQTMMQGLELLAYFRNRAPLDDSGMPKDRFSAEMPDATLATLKIQPSEPRDSAVYFCASGLHPGGTGGGETQYFGPGTRLLVL.